This entry describes one TCR beta chain. Trimming left V 4 bases short and J 1 base short, with 13 bases between. Germline-derived CDR1 and CDR2 are SGHVS and FQNEAQ. There are 15 residues in the CDR3. PCR employed 60 Vbeta and 13 Jbeta primers. Sequenced by immunoSEQ multiplex PCR; TCRdb stores in-frame clones only, minus some. The table lists 140,000 or so clones, around 78% of them singletons. These data belong to a study of cytomegalovirus exposure and HLA in healthy donors. In the study overall: There were fewer than 130 million unique TCR beta sequences, drawn from about 179 million T cells, in an earlier analysis.

The chain employs TRBV7-8 and TRBJ2-5; D is undetermined. The source material was PBMCs. The TCR sequence derives from a woman under 30 in good health and CMV-seropositive. CDR3 in amino acids: CASSSEHSRQETQYF. The CDR3 DNA reads TGTGCCAGCAGCTCCGAGCATTCACGCCAAGAGACCCAGTACTTC.